The 23 T cell receptor beta chains below come from one sample, sequenced in a study of beta chain features in type 1 diabetes (dated by TCRdb to 2016 to 2019). Receptors were amplified or captured by the immunoSEQ multiplex PCR assay. All of the isolated RNA was reverse transcribed with the High Capacity cDNA Reverse Transcription Kit, so expressed TCRB transcripts were sequenced. TCRdb carries this immuneACCESS record with in-frame sequences only. Its versions omit some clonotypes, under half of them owing to an unresolved V gene in the studies checked, with the rest unexplained. This sample holds 300,000 to 350,000 clones; approximately 15% were observed only once. The leading ten clones occupy about 6.6% of the sample. The material sequenced was central memory CD4+ T cells from blood. These receptor sequences come from a man aged 25-45 years in good health.

The V and J genes are TRBV7-7 and TRBJ1-3; D is ambiguous. CDR1 and CDR2 (germline): SSHAT, FNYEAQ (reference sequence). V dropped 5 bases and J dropped 4 bases, with 18 bases sitting between them. CDR3 length equals 16 residues. The CDR3 DNA reads TGTGCCAGCAGCCCTAGGGCTACAAGGACCGGAAACACCATATATTTT. It is translated as CASSPRATRTGNTIYF.

The table lists this clone with a few counts. The chain recombines TRBV5-1 with TRBJ2-1; 9 bases are shared with TRBD1. Per germline, CDR1 SGHRS and CDR2 YFSETQ. With 0 bases clipped from V and 4 bases from J, the junction kept 8 bases outside the gene matches. The CDR3 totals 17 residues. CDR3 in amino acids: CASSLDRGTGTYNEQFF. The DNA for the CDR3 is TGCGCCAGCAGCTTGGATAGAGGGACAGGGACGTACAATGAGCAGTTCTTC.

This clone was counted between two and nine times. V usage is TRBV5-4 and J usage is TRBJ2-7, with no clear D. This CDR3 comprises 13 residues. V was shortened by 1 base and J by 4 bases, with 9 bases between the two germline ends. Germline V gene lookup returns CDR1 SGHNT and CDR2 YYREEE (reference sequence). The CDR3 loop reads CASSLTGSYEQYF. The DNA for the CDR3 is TGTGCCAGCAGCTTGACTGGATCATACGAGCAGTACTTC.

This sequence joins TRBV4-3 and TRBJ2-3; D uncertain. The V gene lost 5 bases and the J gene lost 4 bases, with 13 bases spanning the gap. CDR1 and CDR2 from the germline V gene are LGHNA and YSLEER. This CDR3 comprises 14 residues. The CDR3 DNA is TGCGCCAGCAGCTTTACCCTTGGGGCAGATACGCAGTATTTT. Translation: CASSFTLGADTQYF.

This clone was seen at least ten times. The genes are TRBV6-6 and TRBJ2-1; possible D gene TRBD1, 5 bases. This CDR3 region has 14 residues. V was trimmed by 0 bases and J by 10 bases, leaving 13 bases between them. Germline-derived CDR1 and CDR2 are MNHNY and SVGAGI (reference sequence). For the CDR3, the DNA is TGTGCCAGCAGTTACTCCAAGGGGCGTGCGGAGCAGTTCTTC. This sequence encodes CASSYSKGRAEQFF.

In this sample, this clone turned up a few times. V and J are TRBV6-1 and TRBJ2-1; 10 nucleotides match TRBD2. Germline CDR1 MNHNS, CDR2 SASEGT. V lost 8 bases to trimming and J lost 4 bases; unmatched junction nucleotides: 8. The CDR3 has 15 amino acids. CDR3 in DNA: TGTGCCAGCGGGGAAGGACTAGCGGTGTACAATGAGCAGTTCTTC. Amino acids: CASGEGLAVYNEQFF.

The chain links TRBV4-2 to TRBJ2-5; D remains unclear. V dropped 5 bases and J dropped 1 base, with 8 bases sitting between them. CDR1 is LGHNA, CDR2 YNFKEQ, per germline. CDR3 size: 13 residues. The CDR3 spells CASSAGFQETQYF. The CDR3 nucleotides read TGTGCCAGCAGCGCCGGGTTCCAAGAGACCCAGTACTTC.

This clone was counted between two and nine times. The chain links TRBV7-2 to TRBJ1-6, with D unresolved. This CDR3 region has 11 residues. Germline-derived CDR1 and CDR2 are SGHTA and FQGNSA. The ends were cut back, 1 base at V and 16 bases at J, with 8 bases in the middle. CDR3 sequence: CASSLGLLLHF. The CDR3 DNA follows: TGTGCCAGCAGCTTAGGGCTCCTGCTCCACTTT.

In regard to this clone: It differs at one base from a far larger clone, so likely a read error. Other DNA sequences in this sample translate to the same CDR3. The chain joins TRBV7-9 to TRBJ1-2; no clear D. CDR1 SEHNR and CDR2 FQNEAQ come from the germline V gene (reference sequence). The CDR3 consists of 13 residues. V dropped 5 bases and J dropped 2 bases, with 9 bases sitting between them. The CDR3 nucleotides are TGTGCCAGCAGCCAATGGCAGAACTATGGCTACACCTTC. Translation gives CASSQWQNYGYTF.

CDR3 loop: CASSLPSGTQETQYF. CDR3 in DNA: TGTGCCAGCAGCTTGCCCTCCGGTACCCAAGAGACCCAGTACTTC. V gene TRBV5-4 combines with J gene TRBJ2-5; D ambiguous. Trimming cost V 1 base and J 1 base, with 11 bases left between them. Germline assignment: CDR1 SGHNT and CDR2 YYREEE (reference sequence). The CDR3 has 15 amino acids. Filled out from reference TRBV5-4 and TRBJ2-5, the complete variable domain reads ETGVTQSPTHLIKTRGQQVTLRCSSQSGHNTVSWYQQALGQGPQFIFQYYREEENGRGNFPPRFSGLQFPNYSSELNVNALELDDSALYLCASSLPSGTQETQYFGPGTRLLVL.

This clone was observed a handful of times. This chain connects TRBV5-1 to TRBJ2-5; TRBD2 matches at 8 bases. CDR1 is SGHRS, CDR2 YFSETQ, per germline. This CDR3 is 15 amino acids long. J gave up 3 bases and V 5 bases, and 9 bases lay outside the gene matches. CDR3 nucleotide sequence: TGCGCCAGCAGAACGGGACTAGGGTTTGAAGAGACCCAGTACTTC. Its protein is CASRTGLGFEETQYF. Looking up the rest from reference TRBV5-1 and TRBJ2-5 gives the full variable domain: KAGVTQTPRYLIKTRGQQVTLSCSPISGHRSVSWYQQTPGQGLQFLFEYFSETQRNKGNFPGRFSGRQFSNSRSEMNVSTLELGDSALYLCASRTGLGFEETQYFGPGTRLLVL.

The J gene is TRBJ2-1, the V gene TRBV6-5; D remains unclear. Trimming removed 4 bases at V and 8 bases at J, with 15 bases between. The CDR3 has 14 amino acids. CDR1 MNHEY and CDR2 SVGAGI come from the germline V gene. The CDR3 coding sequence is TGTGCCAGCAGTTTATATGGTCCTAGGGATGAGCAGTTCTTC. This codes for CASSLYGPRDEQFF.

This clone showed up just a few times. The J gene is TRBJ2-1, the V gene TRBV12-5; 8 nucleotides line up with TRBD2. V shed 1 base, J shed 7 bases, and the junction held 3 bases outside the gene matches. The CDR3 runs to 14 residues. The germline CDR1 and CDR2 sequences are LGHNT and FRNRAP. The CDR3 sequence is CASGLGKRGNEQFF. CDR3 DNA sequence: TGTGCTAGTGGTTTGGGTAAGCGGGGGAATGAGCAGTTCTTC.

This rearrangement joins TRBV5-1 to TRBJ2-6, with TRBD1 identical over 7 bases. Germline CDR1 and CDR2: SGHRS and YFSETQ. CDR3 length equals 16 residues. V dropped 4 bases and J dropped 0; count of bases not matched to a gene: 4. CDR3: CASSRDRTSGANVLTF. The CDR3 nucleotides read TGCGCCAGCAGCCGGGACAGAACCTCTGGGGCCAACGTCCTGACTTTC.

This clone was counted many times. The chain carries TRBV2 and TRBJ1-1; tentative D call: TRBD1 (6 bases). V lost 7 bases to trimming and J lost 1 base, with 10 bases between them. Per germline, CDR1 SNHLY and CDR2 FYNNEI. The CDR3 consists of 13 residues. Here the CDR3 reads CASTKGENTEAFF. As DNA, the CDR3 is TGTGCCAGCACCAAGGGGGAGAACACTGAAGCTTTCTTT.

V and J are TRBV7-9 and TRBJ1-2; possible D gene TRBD1, 6 bases. CDR1 SEHNR and CDR2 FQNEAQ come from the germline V gene (reference sequence). The V end was cut by 4 bases, the J end by 4 bases, with 13 bases between. The CDR3 runs 14 residues. The CDR3 is CASSSDGGVYGYTF. CDR3 nucleotides: TGTGCCAGCAGCTCAGACGGGGGCGTCTATGGCTACACCTTC.

In this sample, this clone turned up a few times. The V and J genes are TRBV9 and TRBJ2-2; 10 bases align to TRBD2. CDR1 SGDLS and CDR2 YYNGEE come from the germline V gene. Unmatched junction bases numbered 10, after V lost 8 bases and J lost 0 bases. The CDR3 is made up of 17 amino acids. The CDR3, as DNA: TGTGCCAGTAAACCAGGTAGCGGGAGGACGAACACCGGGGAGCTGTTTTTT. Residues: CASKPGSGRTNTGELFF.

This clone appeared a few times. The CDR3 sequence is CASGLVSHTQYF. In nucleotides, the CDR3 is TGTGCTAGTGGTTTGGTTAGTCATACGCAGTATTTT. The chain has TRBV12-5 and TRBJ2-3; D is ambiguous. The CDR3 is 12 residues long. Germline CDR1 LGHNT, CDR2 FRNRAP. V was cut by 0 bases and J by 7 bases, with 5 bases left in between.

At least ten counts were recorded for this clone. V and J are TRBV7-2 and TRBJ1-5; D is ambiguous. The CDR3 length is 15 residues. From germline, CDR1 is SGHTA and CDR2 FQGNSA. V shed 2 bases and J shed 1 base, with 9 bases lying between them. CDR3 bases: TGTGCCAGCAGCTTATACAGCGACAGCAATCAGCCCCAGCATTTT. It encodes CASSLYSDSNQPQHF.

This clone has only a few counts. The rearrangement uses TRBV30 and TRBJ1-4; D remains ambiguous. Per the germline V gene, CDR1 is GTSNPN and CDR2 is SVGIG (reference sequence). The CDR3 is 13 residues long. Trimming left V 5 bases short and J 1 base short, with 8 bases between. This CDR3 reads CAWRARTNEKLFF. Here the CDR3 DNA reads TGTGCCTGGCGGGCCCGAACTAATGAAAAACTGTTTTTT.

The chain employs TRBV29-1 and TRBJ1-2; D may be TRBD1 (6 bases). The germline gives CDR1 SQVTM, CDR2 ANQGSEA. Trimming stripped 6 bases from V and 6 bases from J, with 14 bases between. This CDR3 comprises 12 residues. The CDR3 bases are TGCAGCGTCCAAGGAGGGGGAGATGGCTACACCTTC. This gives the protein CSVQGGGDGYTF.

To note about this clone: Distinct nucleotide sequences in the sample also encode this CDR3. CDR3 sequence: CASSIASLNTEAFF. The CDR3 nucleotides are TGTGCCAGTAGTATAGCCAGCCTTAACACTGAAGCTTTCTTT. The chain has TRBV19 and TRBJ1-1, with D uncertain. With 1 base removed from V and 2 bases from J, the gap between germline ends came to 8 bases. The CDR3 extends over 14 amino acids. The germline V gene encodes CDR1 LNHDA and CDR2 SQIVND (reference sequence).

The V gene is TRBV19, the J gene TRBJ1-2; D call uncertain. CDR1 and CDR2 from the germline V gene are LNHDA and SQIVND (reference sequence). This CDR3 is built from 15 residues. V dropped 0 bases and J dropped 6 bases, with 14 bases sitting between them. CDR3 coding DNA: TGTGCCAGTAGTATAGAGTTCTCGGGGAGCGATGGCTACACCTTC. Translating it yields CASSIEFSGSDGYTF.